Each of the 9 T cell receptor beta chains below was sequenced from the same sample in a study of Ad26.COV2.S vaccination and SARS-CoV-2 variants. The data were produced by immunoSEQ multiplex PCR, yet TCRdb's version contains in-frame clones alone and is incomplete. The top ten hold 9.5% to 12% of the sample, which has over 200,000 clones, around 87% seen once. Treatment defined: about 20 received Ad26.COV2.S at low or high dose, single or two shots; several received placebo; per-sample allocation not given. Collection of the samples took place on day 63 after the first injection of vaccine or placebo. Sequenced here: peripheral blood, sampled in a trial of Ad26.COV2.S vaccine versus placebo. All receptors derive from a person between 18 and 65 years old who received the Ad26.COV2.S COVID-19 vaccine or a placebo.

The rearrangement uses TRBV6-5 and TRBJ1-2; D is perhaps TRBD1 (5 bases). The CDR3 consists of 13 residues. The germline V gene encodes CDR1 MNHEY and CDR2 SVGAGI. Trimming shortened V by 2 bases and J by 10 bases, and 14 bases separated the two germline ends. CDR3 residues: CASSYAAGEVYTF. The DNA of the CDR3 is TGTGCCAGCAGTTACGCCGCGGGGGAGGTCTACACCTTC.

The V call is TRBV7-2, the J call TRBJ1-5; the D gene is possibly TRBD1 (6 bases). The CDR3 totals 13 residues. Trimming shortened V by 5 bases and J by 7 bases, and 12 bases separated the two germline ends. Germline CDR1 SGHTA, CDR2 FQGNSA. For the CDR3, the DNA is TGTGCCAGCAGCGCTTACAGGGACCAGCCCCAGCATTTT. Its protein product is CASSAYRDQPQHF.

The rearrangement uses TRBV27 and TRBJ2-7; a weak D match, TRBD1 (5 bases). V lost 3 bases, J lost 4 bases, and 13 bases lay in between. The CDR3 is made up of 14 amino acids. CDR1 and CDR2 from the germline V gene are MNHEY and SMNVEV (reference sequence). CDR3 loop: CASSFGGQSYEQYF. The CDR3 region has the DNA TGTGCCAGCAGTTTCGGTGGACAAAGTTACGAGCAGTACTTC.

This clone has a handful of counts. The chain is built from TRBV6-2 or TRBV6-3 and TRBJ2-1, with TRBD1 identical over 8 bases. Unmatched junction bases numbered 9, after V lost 6 bases and J lost 5 bases. The CDR3 is 15 residues long. Germline loops: CDR1 MNHEY, CDR2 SVGEGT. CDR3 DNA sequence: TGTGCCAGCAGCCAACTCGGGGGACAGGACAATGAGCAGTTCTTC. Residues: CASSQLGGQDNEQFF.

The genes are TRBV27 and TRBJ1-5; D not certain. CDR3 length: 13 amino acids. Trimming removed 2 bases at V and 4 bases at J, with 6 bases between. Germline V gene lookup returns CDR1 MNHEY and CDR2 SMNVEV (reference sequence). The CDR3 is CASSLEVNQPQHF. The CDR3 nucleotides are TGTGCCAGCAGTTTAGAGGTAAATCAGCCCCAGCATTTT.

The rearrangement uses TRBV28 and TRBJ2-3, with a possible D match to TRBD2 (5 bases). CDR1 and CDR2 (germline): MDHEN, SYDVKM. V lost 3 bases to trimming and J lost 4 bases, with 14 bases between them. This CDR3 region has 15 residues. CDR3 sequence (DNA): TGTGCCAGCAGTTTGGCCCGGACTGGGCCAGATACGCAGTATTTT. This gives the protein CASSLARTGPDTQYF.

This chain links TRBV9 with TRBJ2-1, with D perhaps TRBD2 (5 bases). With 0 bases removed from V and 4 bases from J, the gap between germline ends came to 8 bases. Germline CDR1 SGDLS, CDR2 YYNGEE. CDR3 length: 14 amino acids. CDR3 sequence reads: CASSVGERYNEQFF. DNA of the CDR3: TGTGCCAGCAGCGTAGGGGAGCGGTACAATGAGCAGTTCTTC.

The chain combines TRBV4-3 with TRBJ1-1; no clear D. This CDR3 is 15 amino acids long. Germline V gene sequence: CDR1 LGHNA, CDR2 YSLEER. Trimming shortened V by 0 bases and J by 5 bases, and 13 bases separated the two germline ends. The CDR3 loop reads CASSQEAAASTEAFF. In nucleotides, the CDR3 is TGCGCCAGCAGCCAAGAAGCGGCGGCTAGTACTGAAGCTTTCTTT.

This sequence joins TRBV21-1 and TRBJ2-7; the D call TRBD2 from the table was never checked on the DNA. TRBV21-1 is given as a pseudogene. This CDR3 comprises 15 residues. This chain's CDR3 is CASSKGGTAAYEQYF. CDR3 coding DNA: TGTGCCAGCAGCAAAGGTGGAACAGCGGCATACGAGCAGTACTTC.